This is a list of T cell receptor beta chains from one sample in a study of cytomegalovirus exposure and HLA in healthy donors. The repertoire was sequenced with immunoSEQ multiplex PCR; TCRdb's copy has only in-frame clones and lacks some. The sample contains roughly 120,000 clones, roughly 88% of which appear only once. Material for sequencing was PBMCs. These receptors were taken from a man younger than 35 in good health and CMV-seronegative. CDR3s include the opening cysteine and the closing phenylalanine or tryptophan. Each record gives: D gene, V gene, J gene, clone size, CDR3 protein, CDR3 DNA. The D gene is left open where the match is weak. Rows may omit the clone size; those that give it use once, few, many or a size class.

d_gene: .
v_gene: TRBV7-9
j_gene: TRBJ2-2
abundance: once
CDR3aa: CASSSNTGITGELFF
CDR3nt: TGTGCCAGCAGCTCTAATACAGGGATTACCGGGGAGCTGTTTTTT

d_gene: TRBD1
v_gene: TRBV19
j_gene: TRBJ2-7
abundance: once
CDR3aa: CASSSQGAVEQYF
CDR3nt: TGTGCCAGTAGTTCACAGGGGGCGGTCGAGCAGTACTTC

d_gene: .
v_gene: TRBV9
j_gene: TRBJ1-1
abundance: .
CDR3aa: CASSVGGQGKDTEAFF
CDR3nt: TGTGCCAGCAGCGTAGGGGGGCAGGGTAAGGACACTGAAGCTTTCTTT

d_gene: .
v_gene: TRBV29-1
j_gene: TRBJ2-2
abundance: .
CDR3aa: CSTPGGNTGELFF
CDR3nt: TGCAGCACCCCCGGGGGAAACACCGGGGAGCTGTTTTTT

d_gene: TRBD2
v_gene: TRBV7-8
j_gene: TRBJ2-7
abundance: .
CDR3aa: CASAPSGGVYEQYF
CDR3nt: TGTGCCAGCGCCCCTAGCGGGGGGGTCTACGAGCAGTACTTC

d_gene: TRBD1
v_gene: TRBV18
j_gene: TRBJ1-1
abundance: .
CDR3aa: CASSPMQGANTEAFF
CDR3nt: TGTGCCAGCTCACCAATGCAGGGGGCAAACACTGAAGCTTTCTTT

d_gene: TRBD1
v_gene: TRBV7-9
j_gene: TRBJ1-1
abundance: .
CDR3aa: CASSLSGTVNTEAFF
CDR3nt: TGTGCCAGCAGCTTATCGGGGACAGTCAACACTGAAGCTTTCTTT

d_gene: .
v_gene: TRBV30
j_gene: TRBJ1-1
abundance: .
CDR3aa: CAWSLARNTEAFF
CDR3nt: TGTGCCTGGAGTTTAGCCAGGAACACTGAAGCTTTCTTT

d_gene: .
v_gene: TRBV5-4
j_gene: TRBJ2-7
abundance: .
CDR3aa: CASNVAGTYEQYF
CDR3nt: TGTGCCAGCAACGTCGCGGGGACCTACGAGCAGTACTTC

d_gene: .
v_gene: TRBV6-5
j_gene: TRBJ2-7
abundance: .
CDR3aa: CASSYRTGTSLYEQYF
CDR3nt: TGTGCCAGCAGCTACAGGACCGGGACAAGTCTCTACGAGCAGTACTTC

d_gene: TRBD2
v_gene: TRBV9
j_gene: TRBJ2-1
abundance: .
CDR3aa: CASSSTSAEPYNEQFF
CDR3nt: TGTGCCAGCAGCTCAACTAGCGCCGAGCCCTACAATGAGCAGTTCTTC

d_gene: TRBD1
v_gene: TRBV7-9
j_gene: TRBJ1-4
abundance: .
CDR3aa: CASSVRGLGNEKLFF
CDR3nt: TGTGCCAGCAGCGTCAGGGGGCTCGGTAATGAAAAACTGTTTTTT

d_gene: TRBD2
v_gene: TRBV9
j_gene: TRBJ2-5
abundance: .
CDR3aa: CASSPGGVRETQYF
CDR3nt: TGTGCCAGCAGCCCGGGGGGAGTTCGAGAGACCCAGTACTTC

d_gene: TRBD2
v_gene: TRBV7-8
j_gene: TRBJ2-1
abundance: .
CDR3aa: CASSFFRLVGLGGNEQFF
CDR3nt: TGTGCCAGCAGCTTTTTCAGGCTTGTGGGACTAGGGGGAAATGAGCAGTTCTTC

d_gene: TRBD1
v_gene: TRBV2
j_gene: TRBJ1-2
abundance: once
CDR3aa: CASRTGQSDYGYTF
CDR3nt: TGTGCCAGCAGGACGGGACAGTCTGACTATGGCTACACCTTC

d_gene: TRBD1
v_gene: TRBV10-2
j_gene: TRBJ2-7
abundance: .
CDR3aa: CASSPGQVGYEQYF
CDR3nt: TGCGCCAGCAGTCCGGGACAGGTAGGCTACGAGCAGTACTTC

d_gene: .
v_gene: TRBV7-2
j_gene: TRBJ2-1
abundance: .
CDR3aa: CASSLDGGLIINEQFF
CDR3nt: TGTGCCAGCAGCTTAGACGGGGGGCTTATAATCAATGAGCAGTTCTTC